This T cell receptor (beta chain) derives from a study of T cell clones after liver transplantation. Across the study: Immunosuppression withdrawal was tried within 2 years after liver transplantation in this trial. Post-transplant blood was tracked for graft-donor-reactive T cell clones identified in a pre-transplant mixed lymphocyte reaction.

Here immunoSEQ multiplex PCR was the method, and the copy in TCRdb shows in-frame clones only, minus some. The data show about 100,000 clones, with 82% seen just once and over 0.9% held by the top ten. Study-level findings and limits: Rather than being deleted, graft donor-reactive T cells may have moved into the graft.

For this clone: What it binds is unknown.

This CDR3 has 13 residues. Germline-derived CDR1 and CDR2 are SGHVS and FQNEAQ. V lost 5 bases, J lost 5 bases, and 10 bases lay in between. This clonotype was sampled from a human donor who received a liver transplant. The rearrangement joins TRBV7-8 to TRBJ1-3; D is unclear. The material sequenced was CD4+ T cells from blood, taken before liver transplant. Written as DNA, the CDR3 is TGTGCCAGCAGCCAACCCACGAGAAACACCATATATTTT. This sequence encodes CASSQPTRNTIYF.